Listed here are 6 T cell receptor beta chains from one sample, sequenced in a study of cytomegalovirus exposure and HLA in healthy donors. The primer mix had 60 Vbeta and 13 Jbeta primers. TCRdb keeps only in-frame clones here, not all; method: immunoSEQ multiplex PCR. The table records 150,000 to 200,000 clones, roughly 80% of them present only once. The source material was PBMCs. Receptors were obtained from a woman aged 18-35 years in good health and CMV-seropositive.

This clone was picked up a small number of times. This sequence joins TRBV6-1 and TRBJ1-2, with D possibly being TRBD1 (6 bases). From germline, CDR1 is MNHNS and CDR2 SASEGT. V lost 2 bases to trimming and J lost 5 bases, with 18 bases between them. This CDR3 region has 16 residues. CDR3 residues: CASSERPLQGIYGYTF. The CDR3 nucleotides are TGTGCCAGCAGTGAACGACCATTACAGGGAATATATGGCTACACCTTC.

The rearrangement uses TRBV4-1 and TRBJ2-3; 8 bases are shared with TRBD2. Germline trimming cut 0 bases from V and 3 bases from J; bases unmatched to any gene: 8. The germline CDR1 and CDR2 sequences are MGHRA and YSYEKL. There are 17 residues in the CDR3. The CDR3 protein is CASSQDLSGGGTDTQYF. As DNA, the CDR3 is TGCGCCAGCAGCCAAGATCTGTCCGGGGGGGGAACAGATACGCAGTATTTT.

This rearrangement joins TRBV4-3 to TRBJ2-7, with 11 bases fitting TRBD1. With 5 bases clipped from V and 6 bases from J, the junction kept 12 bases outside the gene matches. The CDR3 loop spans 16 amino acids. In germline, CDR1 is LGHNA, CDR2 YSLEER. CDR3 residues: CASSFIPGQGGREQYF. The CDR3 nucleotides read TGCGCCAGCAGCTTCATCCCGGGACAGGGGGGTCGCGAGCAGTACTTC.

The rearrangement joins TRBV18 to TRBJ1-4, with TRBD1 matching over 9 bases. V shed 5 bases, J shed 5 bases, and the junction held 6 bases outside the gene matches. The CDR3 sequence is 15 residues long. CDR1 is KGHSH and CDR2 is LQKENI in the germline V gene. DNA for the CDR3: TGTGCCAGCTCAATAAACAGGGGGCCAAATGAAAAACTGTTTTTT. This gives the protein CASSINRGPNEKLFF.

The gene calls are TRBV5-1 and TRBJ1-6, with D uncertain. The CDR3 runs to 14 residues. V lost 5 bases to trimming and J lost 10 bases, with 16 bases between them. Looked up from germline, CDR1 is SGHRS and CDR2 is YFSETQ. CDR3 DNA: TGCGCCAGCAGTCTTTCCAATTCCGGGTCACCCCTCCACTTT. Translating gives CASSLSNSGSPLHF.

The chain uses TRBV5-5 and TRBJ1-2; D is possibly TRBD1 (6 bases). The CDR3 consists of 15 residues. Germline V gives CDR1 SGHKS, CDR2 YYEKEE (reference sequence). V was cut by 0 bases and J by 2 bases, with 11 bases left in between. CDR3 sequence (DNA): TGTGCCAGCAGCTTGGGGGGACACACCAACTATGGCTACACCTTC. Protein product: CASSLGGHTNYGYTF.